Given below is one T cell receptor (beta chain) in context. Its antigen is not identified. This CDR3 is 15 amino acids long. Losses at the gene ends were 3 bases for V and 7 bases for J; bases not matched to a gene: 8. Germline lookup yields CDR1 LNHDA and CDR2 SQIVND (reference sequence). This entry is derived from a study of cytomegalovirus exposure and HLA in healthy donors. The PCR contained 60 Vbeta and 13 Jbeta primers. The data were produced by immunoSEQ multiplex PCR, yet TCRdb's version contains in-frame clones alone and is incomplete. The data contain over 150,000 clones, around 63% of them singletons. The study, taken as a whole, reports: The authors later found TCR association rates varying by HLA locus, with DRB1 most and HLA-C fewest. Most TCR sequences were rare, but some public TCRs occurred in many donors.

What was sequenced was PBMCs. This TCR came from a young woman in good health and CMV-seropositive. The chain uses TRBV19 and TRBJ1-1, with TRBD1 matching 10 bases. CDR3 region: CASSMDRGAFGEAFF. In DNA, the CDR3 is TGTGCCAGTAGTATGGACAGGGGGGCTTTCGGTGAAGCTTTCTTT.